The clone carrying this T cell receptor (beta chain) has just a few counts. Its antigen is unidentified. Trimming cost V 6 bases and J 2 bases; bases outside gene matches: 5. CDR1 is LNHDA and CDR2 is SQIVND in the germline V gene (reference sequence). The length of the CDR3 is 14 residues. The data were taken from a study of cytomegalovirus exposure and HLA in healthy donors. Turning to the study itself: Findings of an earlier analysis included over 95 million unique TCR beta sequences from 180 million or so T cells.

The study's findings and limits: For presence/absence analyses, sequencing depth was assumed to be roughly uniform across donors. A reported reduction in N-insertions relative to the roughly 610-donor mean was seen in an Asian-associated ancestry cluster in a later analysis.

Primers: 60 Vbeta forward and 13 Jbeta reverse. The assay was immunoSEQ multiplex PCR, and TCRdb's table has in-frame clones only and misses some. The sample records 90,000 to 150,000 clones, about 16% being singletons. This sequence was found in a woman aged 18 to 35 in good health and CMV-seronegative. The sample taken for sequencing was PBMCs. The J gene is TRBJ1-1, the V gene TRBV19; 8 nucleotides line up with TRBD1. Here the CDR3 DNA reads TGTGCCAGTAGCGACAGGGGAGGCAACACTGAAGCTTTCTTT. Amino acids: CASSDRGGNTEAFF.